Following are 7 T cell receptor beta chains from one sample sequenced in a study of T cell responses to AZD1222 COVID-19 vaccine. Some clones are missing from TCRdb's copy, which holds only in-frame ones; the method was immunoSEQ multiplex PCR. The repertoire has roughly 150,000 clones, 90% to 95% of them found once; the top ten carry 5.1%. This material consisted of peripheral blood, taken on day 0 of AZD1222 vaccination. The receptors originated from an adult in good health.

Only one count was recorded for this clone. The chain couples TRBV4-2 to TRBJ2-1, with 10 bases aligning to TRBD2. CDR3 length: 18 residues. J was trimmed by 9 bases and V by 1 base; bases with no gene match: 15. Germline CDR1 is LGHNA and CDR2 is YNFKEQ. The CDR3 DNA reads TGTGCCAGCAGCCAAGGCTTGAGGCTAGCGGGAGAACTTGGTGAGCAGTTCTTC. Translated: CASSQGLRLAGELGEQFF.

This rearrangement joins TRBV18 to TRBJ2-3, with D possibly being TRBD1 (5 bases). CDR1 and CDR2 from the germline V gene are KGHSH and LQKENI. Trimming left V 0 bases short and J 1 base short, with 14 bases between. This CDR3 comprises 17 residues. Here the CDR3 DNA reads TGTGCCAGCTCACCACCGCGTCAGGGCTTAGGCACAGATACGCAGTATTTT. It yields the protein CASSPPRQGLGTDTQYF.

The genes are TRBV14 and TRBJ2-7; D is possibly TRBD1 or TRBD2 (5 bases each). The CDR3 is made up of 17 amino acids. V dropped 0 bases and J dropped 0 bases, with 15 bases sitting between them. Germline CDR1 is SGHDN and CDR2 is FVKESK. The CDR3 nucleotides are TGTGCCAGCAGCCAAGATCCCCGGGACGGCCGCTCCTACGAGCAGTACTTC. Translated, it gives CASSQDPRDGRSYEQYF.

This chain connects TRBV12-3 or TRBV12-4 to TRBJ1-1; D possibly corresponds to TRBD1 (5 bases). With 6 bases removed from V and 3 bases from J, the gap between germline ends came to 11 bases. There are 13 residues in the CDR3. The CDR3 sequence is CASSQGWHTEAFF. CDR3 in DNA: TGTGCCAGCAGCCAGGGTTGGCACACTGAAGCTTTCTTT.

The chain carries TRBV13 and TRBJ2-1, with D maybe TRBD1 (5 bases). The V end was cut by 5 bases, the J end by 6 bases, with 8 bases between. CDR3 length: 12 amino acids. CDR1 and CDR2 from the germline V gene are PRHDT and FYEKMQ (reference sequence). The CDR3 nucleotides read TGTGCCAGCAGCGGACAACTCAATGAGCAGTTCTTC. It yields the protein CASSGQLNEQFF.

On this clone itself: Other DNA sequences in the same sample also yield this CDR3. The chain has TRBV11-2 and TRBJ2-1; D uncertain. The V gene lost 1 base and the J gene lost 0 bases, with 7 bases spanning the gap. The CDR3 has 15 amino acids. Germline V gene lookup returns CDR1 SGHAT and CDR2 FQNNGV. CDR3 coding DNA: TGTGCCAGCAGCTTAGGCGGAAGCTCCTACAATGAGCAGTTCTTC. Translation: CASSLGGSSYNEQFF.

The V call is TRBV7-2, the J call TRBJ2-5; D ambiguous. From germline, CDR1 is SGHTA and CDR2 FQGNSA. Deletions cut 1 base from V and 2 bases from J, with 11 bases between. The CDR3 sequence is 15 residues long. The CDR3 sequence: CASSLDLGKQETQYF. CDR3 nucleotides: TGTGCCAGCAGCTTAGATCTCGGAAAACAAGAGACCCAGTACTTC.